Each of the 9 T cell receptor beta chains below was sequenced from the same sample in a study of CD8+ T cells in alopecia areata. The treatment here: oral pan-JAK inhibitor, 5-10 mg twice daily. Once RNA had been extracted, it was reverse transcribed into cDNA to act as the sequencing template. Generated by immunoSEQ multiplex PCR, the TCRdb table keeps only in-frame clones and is missing some. The sample holds approximately 180,000 clones; roughly 50% are singletons and the top ten take roughly 17%. This specimen was CD4+ T cells sorted from blood, taken at approximately week 60, from a patient treated with tofacitinib. Every receptor here comes from a human donor with alopecia areata.

This sequence joins TRBV7-6 and TRBJ2-7; D possibly matches TRBD1 or TRBD2 (5 bases each). Germline V gives CDR1 SGHVS, CDR2 FNYEAQ. This CDR3 has 16 amino acids. The V gene lost 6 bases and the J gene lost 7 bases, with 25 bases spanning the gap. CDR3 bases: TGTGCCAGCAGTCCGGTCTCTGGGGACCGGCTCTGGGAGCAGTACTTC. Its protein product is CASSPVSGDRLWEQYF.

This clone turned up a few times. The chain couples TRBV10-3 to TRBJ2-7; 9 nucleotides agree with TRBD1. V lost 4 bases to trimming and J lost 3 bases; unmatched junction nucleotides: 4. The CDR3 contains 14 residues. Germline V gene data show CDR1 as ENHRY and CDR2 as SYGVKD. The CDR3 bases are TGTGCCATCAGTGGACAGGGGGTAAACTACGAGCAGTACTTC. Its translation is CAISGQGVNYEQYF.

The V gene is TRBV20-1, the J gene TRBJ2-5; D gene unclear. The CDR3 is 11 amino acids. Looked up from germline, CDR1 is DFQATT and CDR2 is SNEGSKA (reference sequence). Trimming stripped 0 bases from V and 5 bases from J, with 4 bases between. The CDR3 DNA follows: TGCAGTGCTAGAGAGTTGGAGACCCAGTACTTC. Translation gives CSARELETQYF.

V and J are TRBV27 and TRBJ1-2; 8 nucleotides agree with TRBD1. This CDR3 contains 15 residues. The V segment lost 5 bases and the J segment 4 bases; nucleotides outside the gene matches: 9. Per the germline V gene, CDR1 is MNHEY and CDR2 is SMNVEV (reference sequence). CDR3 amino acids: CASSPMDREAYGYTF. The CDR3 bases are TGTGCCAGCAGTCCCATGGACAGGGAGGCCTATGGCTACACCTTC.

The V and J genes are TRBV7-8 and TRBJ2-5, with D unclear. Trimming took 5 bases from V and 5 from J, leaving 3 bases between them. The CDR3 has 10 amino acids. Germline CDR1 reads SGHVS; CDR2 reads FQNEAQ. CDR3 in amino acids: CASSGETQYF. The CDR3 DNA sequence: TGTGCCAGCAGCGGGGAGACCCAGTACTTC.

This clone was seen only a few times. The chain employs TRBV6-5 and TRBJ1-2; D unresolved. V was trimmed by 0 bases and J by 8 bases, leaving 7 bases between them. The germline V gene encodes CDR1 MNHEY and CDR2 SVGAGI. The CDR3 runs to 12 residues. The CDR3 loop reads CASSYSEGGYTF. CDR3 coding DNA: TGTGCCAGCAGTTACTCAGAGGGAGGCTACACCTTC.

As regards this clone: At one end the junction does not follow the germline gene, possibly because of a read error. The chain carries TRBV30 and TRBJ1-2; no clear D gene. This CDR3 has 12 residues. Germline V CDR1 and CDR2: GTSNPN, SVGIG (reference sequence). The CDR3 loop reads CAWSRTNYGYTF. As DNA, the CDR3 is TGTGCCTGGAGTCGTACTAATTATGGCTACACCTTC. The complete variable domain, with remaining parts taken from reference TRBV30 and TRBJ1-2, reads SQTIHQWPATLVQPVGSPLSLECTVEGTSNPNLYWYRQAAGRGLQLLFYSVGIGQISSEVPQNLSASRPQDRQFILSSKKLLLSDSGFYLCAWSRTNYGYTFGSGTRLTVV.

The chain's CDR3 is CASRGQGQGEQFF. The DNA for the CDR3 is TGTGCCAGCAGGGGACAGGGTCAAGGTGAGCAGTTCTTC. The rearrangement uses TRBV6-5 and TRBJ2-1; 9 bases align to TRBD1. This CDR3 is 13 amino acids long. Germline V gene sequence: CDR1 MNHEY, CDR2 SVGAGI. J lost 9 bases, V lost 6 bases, and 6 bases had no gene match.

The chain carries TRBV11-3 and TRBJ2-7, with D unresolved. This CDR3 has 14 amino acids. Germline assignment: CDR1 SGHNT and CDR2 YENEEA. V lost 1 base, J lost 0 bases, and 7 bases lay in between. In DNA, the CDR3 is TGTGCCAGCAGCTTAGCCGGGCCCTCCTACGAGCAGTACTTC. The encoded protein is CASSLAGPSYEQYF.